A single sample is the source of the 8 T cell receptor beta chains below, sequenced in a study of cytomegalovirus exposure and HLA in healthy donors. Use of 60 Vbeta and 13 Jbeta primers characterized the PCR. This table comes from immunoSEQ multiplex PCR, and its TCRdb copy is limited to in-frame clones, with some not included. The repertoire holds hundreds of thousands of clones, approximately 70% seen once, with about 2.5% in the top ten. Sequencing was performed on PBMCs. Receptors originate from a man aged 35-49 years in good health and CMV-seropositive.

The V and J genes are TRBV11-2 and TRBJ1-3, with D hard to call. Trimming removed 2 bases from V and 2 bases from J, with 10 bases in between. The CDR3 consists of 15 residues. The germline gives CDR1 SGHAT, CDR2 FQNNGV. CDR3 sequence (DNA): TGTGCCAGCAGCTTATCCCGGGAGCCTGGAAACACCATATATTTT. Amino acid sequence: CASSLSREPGNTIYF.

The genes are TRBV15 and TRBJ1-1; 7 nucleotides agree with TRBD1. Germline CDR1 and CDR2: LNHNV and YYDKDF (reference sequence). The CDR3 contains 14 residues. Trimming took 5 bases from V and 1 from J; bases not matched to a gene: 4. CDR3 bases: TGTGCCACCAGCTTCCACAGGGGGAACACTGAAGCTTTCTTT. It specifies CATSFHRGNTEAFF.

The rearrangement joins TRBV6-5 to TRBJ2-1; the match to TRBD1 covers 7 bases. V was pared by 6 bases and J by 8 bases, with 7 bases of the junction left unmatched. This CDR3 contains 13 residues. Germline-derived CDR1 and CDR2 are MNHEY and SVGAGI. CDR3 coding DNA: TGTGCCAGCAGCTTGACAGGGTTCGATGAGCAGTTCTTC. It yields the protein CASSLTGFDEQFF.

The chain employs TRBV21-1 and TRBJ2-6; the table's D call of TRBD2 was not tested on the DNA. TRBV21-1 is recorded as a pseudogene. CDR3 length equals 20 residues. CDR3 in DNA: TGTGCCAGCAGCATCGGGAGGTCAGAAGGTAGTGGCTCTGGGGCCAACGTCCTGACTTTC. This sequence encodes CASSIGRSEGSGSGANVLTF.

In this sample, this clone turned up a few times. V is TRBV6-4 and J is TRBJ1-2; 10 nucleotides match TRBD1. J lost 14 bases, V lost 6 bases, and 9 bases had no gene match. CDR3 length: 12 amino acids. CDR1 is MRHNA and CDR2 is SNTAGT in the germline V gene. CDR3 sequence reads: CASRGDRGPITF. CDR3 DNA sequence: TGTGCCAGCAGGGGAGACAGGGGGCCGATTACCTTC.

This clone was detected only a few times. The V and J genes are TRBV19 and TRBJ2-5; 11 nucleotides line up with TRBD2. The CDR3 consists of 17 residues. V lost 4 bases, J lost 5 bases, and 12 bases stayed unmatched. Germline V CDR1 and CDR2: LNHDA, SQIVND (reference sequence). The CDR3 region is CASSNAPSGGFGETQYF. DNA for the CDR3: TGTGCCAGTAGTAATGCCCCTAGCGGGGGGTTTGGTGAGACCCAGTACTTC.

The V call is TRBV2, the J call TRBJ1-5, with D hard to call. The V end lost 5 bases, the J end lost 6 bases, and 14 bases lay between the germline ends. This CDR3 spans 14 amino acids. CDR1 is SNHLY, CDR2 FYNNEI, per germline. The CDR3 here is CASSLGGEAQPQHF. CDR3 coding DNA: TGTGCCAGCAGTCTTGGTGGGGAGGCTCAGCCCCAGCATTTT.

The rearrangement joins TRBV27 to TRBJ2-7; TRBD2 agrees at 8 bases. The V segment lost 2 bases and the J segment 6 bases; nucleotides outside the gene matches: 9. Germline CDR1 is MNHEY and CDR2 is SMNVEV (reference sequence). CDR3 size: 15 residues. CDR3: CASSLVSGGAIEQYF. In nucleotides, the CDR3 is TGTGCCAGCAGTTTAGTGTCCGGGGGGGCCATCGAGCAGTACTTC.